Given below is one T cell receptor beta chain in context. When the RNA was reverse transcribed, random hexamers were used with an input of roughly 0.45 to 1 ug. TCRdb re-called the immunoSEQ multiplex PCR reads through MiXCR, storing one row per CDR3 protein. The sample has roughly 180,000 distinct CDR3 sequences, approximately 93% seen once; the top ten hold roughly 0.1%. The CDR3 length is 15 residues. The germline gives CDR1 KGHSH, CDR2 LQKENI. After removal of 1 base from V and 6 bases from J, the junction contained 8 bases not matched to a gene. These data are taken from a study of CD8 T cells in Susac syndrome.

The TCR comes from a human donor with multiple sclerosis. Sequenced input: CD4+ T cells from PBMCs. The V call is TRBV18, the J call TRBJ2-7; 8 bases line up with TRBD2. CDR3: CASSPLQAGAGEQYF. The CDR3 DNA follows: TGTGCCAGCTCACCACTTCAAGCGGGAGCGGGCGAGCAGTACTTC.